In its sample, the clone carrying this T cell receptor (beta chain) was seen many times. Its antigen is unidentified. The data originate from a study of CD8 T cells in ankylosing spondylitis. The CDR3 consists of 19 residues. Per the germline V gene, CDR1 is SGHVS and CDR2 is FNYEAQ. Trimming took 0 bases from V and 6 from J; bases not matched to a gene: 8. Broader study findings: Blood of patients with ankylosing spondylitis appeared to be characterized by a TCR beta motif of several highly homologous variants. The disease-linked clones had a CD8+ phenotype and low blood frequencies. The clones that were linked to disease were reported to be significantly enriched in matched synovial fluid samples from ankylosing spondylitis patients.

It was by quantitative 5'-RACE with molecular barcodes that TCR beta libraries were made. Using its own MiXCR run on the 5' RACE reads, TCRdb lists one record per CDR3 protein. Of around 120,000 distinct CDR3 sequences listed, roughly 15% are singletons. V usage is TRBV7-6 and J usage is TRBJ2-2; TRBD2 aligns across 15 bases. This clonotype originated in a female donor with ankylosing spondylitis or in good health (not recorded which). The sample comprised blood, either unsorted or a sorted T cell fraction (not recorded which). The CDR3 DNA is TGTGCCAGCAGCTTAGCCTGGACTAGCGGGGGGGCGGATCCCGGGGAGCTGTTTTTT. As protein: CASSLAWTSGGADPGELFF.